Shown below are 14 T cell receptor beta chains from a single sample sequenced in a study of blood T cell repertoires in COVID-19. Using immunoSEQ multiplex PCR, the repertoire was profiled, and TCRdb retains in-frame clones only, with some absent. The sample includes fewer than 35,000 clones, about 90% of them seen just once. The sample comprised peripheral blood. The source is a man aged 60-69 years with active COVID-19.

The chain joins TRBV4-2 to TRBJ2-4, with a weak D call TRBD2 (6 bases). V was clipped by 0 bases and J by 8 bases, with 8 bases between them. The V gene's germline CDR1 is LGHNA and CDR2 YNFKEQ. The CDR3 loop spans 13 amino acids. The CDR3 coding sequence is TGTGCCAGCAGCCAAGAACAGCGGGACATTCAGTACTTC. Its translation: CASSQEQRDIQYF.

This clone was observed once. V gene TRBV7-2 combines with J gene TRBJ2-4, with TRBD2 matching over 10 bases. The germline V gene has CDR1 SGHTA and CDR2 FQGNSA. The J segment lost 0 bases and the V segment lost 2 bases, leaving 4 bases of the junction unmatched. The CDR3 is made up of 17 amino acids. This CDR3 reads CASSLRTSGVAKNIQYF. The CDR3 DNA sequence: TGTGCCAGCAGCTTACGAACTAGCGGGGTAGCCAAAAACATTCAGTACTTC.

The genes are TRBV5-1 and TRBJ1-3, with D perhaps matching TRBD1 (6 bases). The V gene lost 7 bases and the J gene lost 2 bases, with 10 bases spanning the gap. This CDR3 is 13 amino acids long. The germline CDR1 and CDR2 sequences are SGHRS and YFSETQ. CDR3 residues: CASGDTAGNTIYF. CDR3 nucleotides: TGCGCCAGCGGGGACACGGCTGGAAACACCATATATTTT.

The rearrangement links TRBV9 to TRBJ1-1; tentatively, D is TRBD1 (5 bases). Germline CDR1 and CDR2: SGDLS and YYNGEE. V was cut by 4 bases and J by 8 bases, with 15 bases left in between. This CDR3 is 13 amino acids long. The CDR3 sequence is CASSTDPYREAFF. The DNA for the CDR3 is TGTGCCAGCAGCACCGACCCGTACAGGGAAGCTTTCTTT.

The count of this clone is one. The same CDR3 also results from other DNA sequences found in this sample. The chain has TRBV5-4 and TRBJ1-2, with D perhaps matching TRBD1 (5 bases). V was clipped by 8 bases and J by 9 bases, with 26 bases between them. The germline gives CDR1 SGHNT, CDR2 YYREEE (reference sequence). The CDR3 extends over 15 amino acids. CDR3 in amino acids: CASTITAAGSGRYTF. For the CDR3, the DNA is TGTGCCAGTACCATTACGGCGGCGGGGTCGGGGCGCTACACCTTC. The full variable domain, its missing parts supplied by reference TRBV5-4 and TRBJ1-2, is ETGVTQSPTHLIKTRGQQVTLRCSSQSGHNTVSWYQQALGQGPQFIFQYYREEENGRGNFPPRFSGLQFPNYSSELNVNALELDDSALYLCASTITAAGSGRYTFGSGTRLTVV.

The J gene is TRBJ1-4, the V gene TRBV11-1, with 7 bases identical to TRBD1. The length of the CDR3 is 13 residues. From germline, CDR1 is SGHAT and CDR2 FQDESV (reference sequence). V trimming: 7 bases; J trimming: 6 bases; junction bases outside the gene matches: 5. DNA for the CDR3: TGTGCCAGCACCCGGACAGGAGATGAAAAACTGTTTTTT. Translation: CASTRTGDEKLFF.

The chain uses TRBV7-9 and TRBJ2-5; TRBD1 aligns across 7 bases. Losses at the gene ends were 4 bases for V and 5 bases for J; bases not matched to a gene: 13. The CDR3 contains 16 residues. CDR1 is SEHNR, CDR2 FQNEAQ, per germline (reference sequence). In DNA form, the CDR3 reads TGTGCCAGCAGCTCGTTGACAGGGTACGGTCCGGAGACCCAGTACTTC. Encoded protein: CASSSLTGYGPETQYF.

This chain links TRBV15 with TRBJ1-1; D perhaps matches TRBD1 (5 bases). This CDR3 is built from 17 residues. Germline loops: CDR1 LNHNV, CDR2 YYDKDF (reference sequence). V lost 2 bases and J 1 base, leaving 17 bases between the germline ends. The CDR3 nucleotides are TGTGCCACCAGCAGATCGGTTCGGGGGGGTGAGAACACTGAAGCTTTCTTT. This sequence encodes CATSRSVRGGENTEAFF.

The J gene is TRBJ1-2, the V gene TRBV28; 10 nucleotides match TRBD1. Trimming took 10 bases from V and 5 from J; bases not matched to a gene: 7. The CDR3 is 13 amino acids. Germline V CDR1 and CDR2: MDHEN, SYDVKM. The CDR3 DNA reads TGTGCCACCATAGACAGGGGGCCTTATGGCTACACCTTC. Translation: CATIDRGPYGYTF.

This clone has more than one count but fewer than ten. The gene calls are TRBV10-2 and TRBJ1-2; D is unresolved. Trimming removed 7 bases from V and 3 bases from J, with 9 bases in between. Looked up from germline, CDR1 is WSHSY and CDR2 is SAAADI. This CDR3 region has 12 residues. In nucleotides, the CDR3 is TGCGCCAGCATATCAGTTGACTATGGCTACACCTTC. Protein: CASISVDYGYTF.

The J gene is TRBJ2-2, the V gene TRBV7-6, with D hard to call. V was cut by 4 bases and J by 5 bases, with 14 bases left in between. The CDR3 is made up of 15 amino acids. Germline CDR1 and CDR2: SGHVS and FNYEAQ. CDR3 loop: CASSSNLEETGELFF. The CDR3 bases are TGTGCCAGCAGCTCAAACCTAGAGGAGACCGGGGAGCTGTTTTTT. Filled out from reference TRBV7-6 and TRBJ2-2, the complete variable domain reads GAGVSQSPRYKVTKRGQDVALRCDPISGHVSLYWYRQALGQGPEFLTYFNYEAQQDKSGLPNDRFSAERPEGSISTLTIQRTEQRDSAMYRCASSSNLEETGELFFGEGSRLTVL.

CDR3 loop: CASSPSNGGKPYF. The CDR3 coding sequence is TGTGCCAGCAGCCCATCTAATGGAGGGAAGCCGTACTTC. The chain combines TRBV12-3 or TRBV12-4 with TRBJ2-7; a possible D gene is TRBD2 (6 bases). The length of the CDR3 is 13 residues. Trimming stripped 6 bases from V and 12 bases from J, with 21 bases between.

The chain has TRBV28 and TRBJ1-2, with 8 nucleotides matching TRBD1. Looked up from germline, CDR1 is MDHEN and CDR2 is SYDVKM. CDR3 size: 14 residues. With 6 bases clipped from V and 3 bases from J, the junction kept 6 bases outside the gene matches. CDR3 in DNA: TGTGCCAGCAGCTCGGGACAGGACCACTATGGCTACACCTTC. Its protein product is CASSSGQDHYGYTF.

This clone was counted a single time. The chain recombines TRBV24-1 with TRBJ2-7; 9 positions agree with TRBD1. CDR1 KGHDR and CDR2 SFDVKD come from the germline V gene. This CDR3 contains 16 residues. Trimming at V came to 4 bases and at J to 2 bases, leaving 8 bases not matched to a gene. The CDR3 bases are TGTGCCACCAGTGACCCACAGGGGGCGCATCCCTACGAGCAGTACTTC. Protein product: CATSDPQGAHPYEQYF.